These 18 T cell receptor beta chains share one sample of origin, sequenced in a study of cytomegalovirus exposure and HLA in healthy donors. Only in-frame clones appear in the TCRdb table, and some are missing; sequencing was by immunoSEQ multiplex PCR. The sample includes some 270,000 clones, 80% to 90% of them seen just once. The sequenced sample was PBMCs. The receptors originated from a woman in her late teens or twenties in good health and CMV-seronegative.

This clone was recorded only once. The J gene is TRBJ1-1, the V gene TRBV27; TRBD1 matches at 9 bases. The CDR3 spans 14 residues. Germline-derived CDR1 and CDR2 are MNHEY and SMNVEV (reference sequence). J was trimmed by 3 bases and V by 8 bases; bases with no gene match: 7. CDR3 loop: CASRITGGDTEAFF. The DNA of the CDR3 is TGTGCCAGCCGTATTACAGGGGGCGACACTGAAGCTTTCTTT.

The CDR3 region is CASRPPGYDMNTEAFF. CDR3 DNA: TGTGCCAGCAGACCCCCTGGTTACGACATGAACACTGAAGCTTTCTTT. The rearrangement uses TRBV25-1 and TRBJ1-1; D uncertain. Trimming shortened V by 6 bases and J by 0 bases, and 17 bases separated the two germline ends. This CDR3 is built from 16 residues. Germline lookup yields CDR1 MGHDK and CDR2 SYGVNS. The entire variable domain, with the rest obtained from reference TRBV25-1 and TRBJ1-1, is as follows: EADIYQTPRYLVIGTGKKITLECSQTMGHDKMYWYQQDPGMELHLIHYSYGVNSTEKGDLSSESTVSRIRTEHFPLTLESARPSHTSQYLCASRPPGYDMNTEAFFGQGTRLTVV.

V is TRBV29-1 and J is TRBJ1-2, with D tentatively TRBD1 (6 bases). CDR3 length: 15 residues. With 2 bases removed from V and 2 bases from J, the gap between germline ends came to 15 bases. CDR1 is SQVTM, CDR2 ANQGSEA, per germline. CDR3 sequence (DNA): TGCAGCGTTGAACTTCAAGGACAGAGGAACTATGGCTACACCTTC. Translating it yields CSVELQGQRNYGYTF.

The table lists this clone with a few counts. V usage is TRBV11-2 and J usage is TRBJ2-2; 10 nucleotides match TRBD1. J gave up 7 bases and V 4 bases, and 6 bases lay outside the gene matches. This CDR3 has 15 residues. Per the germline V gene, CDR1 is SGHAT and CDR2 is FQNNGV. The CDR3 loop is CASSSRDRGIGELFF. Here the CDR3 DNA reads TGTGCCAGCAGCTCCCGGGACAGGGGAATCGGGGAGCTGTTTTTT. The full variable domain, in which reference TRBV11-2 and TRBJ2-2 provide the parts outside the CDR3, is EAGVAQSPRYKIIEKRQSVAFWCNPISGHATLYWYQQILGQGPKLLIQFQNNGVVDDSQLPKDRFSAERLKGVDSTLKIQPAKLEDSAVYLCASSSRDRGIGELFFGEGSRLTVL.

The table lists this clone with a few counts. This chain links TRBV2 with TRBJ1-6; possible D gene TRBD1, 6 bases. CDR1 and CDR2 (germline): SNHLY, FYNNEI. With 6 bases removed from V and 8 bases from J, the gap between germline ends came to 8 bases. The CDR3 spans 12 residues. DNA of the CDR3: TGTGCCAGCAGAACAGGGTATTCACCCCTCCACTTT. The encoded protein is CASRTGYSPLHF.

The V and J genes are TRBV27 and TRBJ1-5; 7 nucleotides align to TRBD1. There are 15 residues in the CDR3. The J segment lost 1 base and the V segment lost 4 bases, leaving 4 bases of the junction unmatched. The germline V gene encodes CDR1 MNHEY and CDR2 SMNVEV (reference sequence). The chain's CDR3 is CASSSTGRSNQPQHF. The CDR3, as DNA: TGTGCCAGCAGTTCGACAGGGCGAAGCAATCAGCCCCAGCATTTT.

The rearrangement uses TRBV7-9 and TRBJ1-2, with 11 positions matching TRBD1. The CDR3 sequence is 15 residues long. After removal of 5 bases from V and 2 bases from J, the junction contained 4 bases not matched to a gene. Per the germline V gene, CDR1 is SEHNR and CDR2 is FQNEAQ (reference sequence). CDR3 nucleotides: TGTGCCAGCAGCGGAGGACAGGGGGCCAACTATGGCTACACCTTC. It specifies CASSGGQGANYGYTF. Together with reference TRBV7-9 and TRBJ1-2, the CDR3 gives the full variable domain: DTGVSQNPRHKITKRGQNVTFRCDPISEHNRLYWYRQTLGQGPEFLTYFQNEAQLEKSRLLSDRFSAERPKGSFSTLEIQRTEQGDSAMYLCASSGGQGANYGYTFGSGTRLTVV.

The chain couples TRBV28 to TRBJ1-2; 10 bases line up with TRBD1. Germline CDR1 is MDHEN and CDR2 is SYDVKM. This CDR3 region has 14 residues. V lost 6 bases, J lost 4 bases, and 5 bases stayed unmatched. This CDR3 reads CASRSGQGIYGYTF. The CDR3 coding sequence is TGTGCCAGCAGGTCGGGACAGGGGATCTATGGCTACACCTTC.

V gene TRBV5-1 combines with J gene TRBJ2-7; D may be TRBD1 (5 bases). The CDR3 contains 15 residues. With 6 bases removed from V and 2 bases from J, the gap between germline ends came to 18 bases. The germline CDR1 and CDR2 sequences are SGHRS and YFSETQ. The CDR3 DNA reads as TGCGCCAGCACCTCAAACCCGACAGATCCCTACGAGCAGTACTTC. This gives the protein CASTSNPTDPYEQYF.

J is TRBJ2-7 and V is TRBV6-6; 7 bases are shared with TRBD1. There are 13 residues in the CDR3. Per the germline V gene, CDR1 is MNHNY and CDR2 is SVGAGI (reference sequence). V shed 5 bases and J 3 bases; nucleotides not matched to a gene: 4. CDR3 coding DNA: TGTGCCAGCAGTAACCGGGACAGCTACGAGCAGTACTTC. This codes for CASSNRDSYEQYF.

The gene calls are TRBV27 and TRBJ2-3; 7 positions agree with TRBD2. CDR3 length: 16 residues. Germline CDR1 and CDR2: MNHEY and SMNVEV (reference sequence). Trimming cost V 6 bases and J 4 bases; bases outside gene matches: 13. The DNA of the CDR3 is TGTGCCAGCAGCTCCTCCCGGGGGGACTACTCAGATACGCAGTATTTT. Protein: CASSSSRGDYSDTQYF.

The rearrangement joins TRBV5-1 to TRBJ2-7; D possibly corresponds to TRBD2 (7 bases). This CDR3 has 14 residues. Looked up from germline, CDR1 is SGHRS and CDR2 is YFSETQ. Trimming stripped 0 bases from V and 6 bases from J, with 13 bases between. The CDR3 protein is CASSLVGGPGEQYF. The CDR3 coding sequence is TGCGCCAGCAGCTTGGTCGGGGGGCCGGGCGAGCAGTACTTC.

The chain carries TRBV5-6 and TRBJ1-2, with D possibly matching TRBD1 (6 bases). From germline, CDR1 is SGHDT and CDR2 YYEEEE. The CDR3 is 16 residues long. The germline V and J ends were trimmed by 6 bases and 1 base, with 19 bases remaining between them. This CDR3 is CASIRRLTGINYGYTF. Written as DNA, the CDR3 is TGTGCCAGCATCCGACGATTGACAGGAATTAACTATGGCTACACCTTC.

The gene calls are TRBV28 and TRBJ1-1, with TRBD1 identical over 7 bases. CDR3 length: 13 amino acids. Germline trimming cut 6 bases from V and 4 bases from J; bases unmatched to any gene: 5. Germline loops: CDR1 MDHEN, CDR2 SYDVKM. CDR3 DNA sequence: TGTGCCAGCAGAAAGGGGGCAGTCACTGAAGCTTTCTTT. Translating gives CASRKGAVTEAFF.

To note about this clone: Other DNA variants within this sample encode the same CDR3. The rearrangement links TRBV27 to TRBJ2-5; a weak D match, TRBD1 (6 bases). Trimming removed 5 bases at V and 4 bases at J, with 14 bases between. The CDR3 consists of 14 residues. Per germline, CDR1 MNHEY and CDR2 SMNVEV (reference sequence). CDR3: CASSLRGRGETQYF. The CDR3 coding sequence is TGTGCCAGCAGTCTCCGGGGCAGGGGAGAGACCCAGTACTTC.

This clone came up once. This chain joins TRBV9 and TRBJ2-2, with D possibly being TRBD2 (6 bases). Germline loops: CDR1 SGDLS, CDR2 YYNGEE. Between the trimmed V and J ends, which lost 0 bases and 8 bases, there was a span of 8 bases. There are 13 residues in the CDR3. The CDR3 sequence: CASSVDGGGELFF. CDR3 nucleotide sequence: TGTGCCAGCAGCGTAGACGGGGGTGGGGAGCTGTTTTTT.

The chain couples TRBV18 to TRBJ1-4, with 10 bases fitting TRBD1. Losses at the gene ends were 5 bases for V and 5 bases for J; bases not matched to a gene: 5. The CDR3 consists of 15 residues. Looked up from germline, CDR1 is KGHSH and CDR2 is LQKENI. This chain's CDR3 is CASSRRTGGNEKLFF. CDR3 sequence (DNA): TGTGCCAGCTCAAGACGGACAGGGGGAAATGAAAAACTGTTTTTT.

The rearrangement uses TRBV7-9 and TRBJ1-4; D call uncertain. The CDR3 is made up of 14 amino acids. The ends were cut back, 0 bases at V and 10 bases at J, with 12 bases in the middle. The germline V gene has CDR1 SEHNR and CDR2 FQNEAQ (reference sequence). This CDR3 reads CASSLALTVGKLFF. The CDR3 nucleotides read TGTGCCAGCAGCTTAGCTCTTACCGTCGGAAAACTGTTTTTT.